Presented here are 26 T cell receptor beta chains from one specimen sequenced in a study of shared clonotypes between healthy human individuals. Method: immunoSEQ multiplex PCR; TCRdb's copy keeps in-frame clones and lacks some. The table shows about 2 million clones, with less than 95% occurring only once. Only CD45RO-negative cells positively selected for CCR7 counted as naive CD8 cells, so terminally differentiated effector memory CD45RA+ cells were excluded. The sequencing input was naive CD8+ T cells sorted from blood. Source of these receptors: a man younger than 35 in good health.

The genes are TRBV27 and TRBJ1-5; D may be TRBD1 (6 bases). Germline V CDR1 and CDR2: MNHEY, SMNVEV (reference sequence). V was trimmed by 5 bases and J by 8 bases, leaving 13 bases between them. The CDR3 runs to 13 residues. The CDR3 here is CASSPWGPKPQHF. CDR3 DNA sequence: TGTGCCAGCAGTCCATGGGGGCCCAAGCCCCAGCATTTT.

J is TRBJ2-1 and V is TRBV5-1, with unresolved D. This CDR3 has 12 amino acids. Germline assignment: CDR1 SGHRS and CDR2 YFSETQ. V was pared by 6 bases and J by 8 bases, with 12 bases between. DNA of the CDR3: TGCGCCAGCACGTCAGATGGGGATGAGCAGTTCTTC. Its protein product is CASTSDGDEQFF. Full variable domain (outside the CDR3, taken from reference TRBV5-1 and TRBJ2-1): KAGVTQTPRYLIKTRGQQVTLSCSPISGHRSVSWYQQTPGQGLQFLFEYFSETQRNKGNFPGRFSGRQFSNSRSEMNVSTLELGDSALYLCASTSDGDEQFFGPGTRLTVL.

The chain recombines TRBV4-1 with TRBJ1-1, with TRBD1 identical over 9 bases. V dropped 0 bases and J dropped 0; count of bases not matched to a gene: 11. Germline lookup yields CDR1 MGHRA and CDR2 YSYEKL. This CDR3 has 19 amino acids. The CDR3 DNA sequence: TGCGCCAGCAGCCAAGATGACGAGGACAGGGGAATTGTGAACACTGAAGCTTTCTTT. Its translation is CASSQDDEDRGIVNTEAFF.

This rearrangement joins TRBV2 to TRBJ2-5; D call uncertain. V gave up 3 bases and J gave up 1 base, with 9 bases separating them. Germline loops: CDR1 SNHLY, CDR2 FYNNEI. The CDR3 runs to 14 residues. CDR3 region: CASSDSAVQETQYF. The CDR3 DNA sequence: TGTGCCAGCAGTGATTCGGCCGTCCAAGAGACCCAGTACTTC.

The chain recombines TRBV7-8 with TRBJ1-5; 7 positions agree with TRBD1. This CDR3 is 19 amino acids long. CDR1 and CDR2 from the germline V gene are SGHVS and FQNEAQ. After removal of 2 bases from V and 5 bases from J, the junction contained 18 bases not matched to a gene. CDR3 bases: TGTGCCAGCAGCTTACTACAGGAGGGGGCGCGTGGGTCATATCAGCCCCAGCATTTT. Protein sequence: CASSLLQEGARGSYQPQHF. Filled out from reference TRBV7-8 and TRBJ1-5, the complete variable domain reads GAGVSQSPRYKVAKRGQDVALRCDPISGHVSLFWYQQALGQGPEFLTYFQNEAQLDKSGLPSDRFFAERPEGSVSTLKIQRTQQEDSAVYLCASSLLQEGARGSYQPQHFGDGTRLSIL.

The CDR3 spells CASSIDAEPSGSSYEQYF. The CDR3 bases are TGTGCCAGTAGTATAGATGCCGAGCCTAGCGGGAGTTCGTACGAGCAGTACTTC. This chain connects TRBV19 to TRBJ2-7; 10 bases are shared with TRBD2. This CDR3 region has 18 residues. Germline CDR1 LNHDA, CDR2 SQIVND (reference sequence). After removal of 0 bases from V and 4 bases from J, the junction contained 12 bases not matched to a gene. Full variable domain (missing parts from reference TRBV19 and TRBJ2-7): DGGITQSPKYLFRKEGQNVTLSCEQNLNHDAMYWYRQDPGQGLRLIYYSQIVNDFQKGDIAEGYSVSREKKESFPLTVTSAQKNPTAFYLCASSIDAEPSGSSYEQYFGPGTRLTVT.

This chain links TRBV5-1 with TRBJ2-7, with 11 bases aligning to TRBD1. This CDR3 region has 17 residues. V lost 3 bases and J lost 1; bases outside the gene matches: 9. The germline V gene encodes CDR1 SGHRS and CDR2 YFSETQ. As DNA, the CDR3 is TGCGCCAGCAGCTGGACAGGGGGCACCCCCGCATCCTACGAGCAGTACTTC. Translation gives CASSWTGGTPASYEQYF.

This chain uses TRBV6-1 with TRBJ1-5, with D possibly TRBD1 on 5 matching bases. In germline, CDR1 is MNHNS, CDR2 SASEGT. The length of the CDR3 is 14 residues. V lost 1 base to trimming and J lost 4 bases, with 8 bases between them. CDR3 in amino acids: CASSEGGENQPQHF. CDR3 in DNA: TGTGCCAGCAGTGAAGGGGGGGAGAATCAGCCCCAGCATTTT.

This clone was found once. This chain uses TRBV21-1 with TRBJ2-2. TRBV21-1 is a documented pseudogene. This CDR3 is 15 amino acids long. The DNA for the CDR3 is TGTGCCAGCAGCAAACCTCCGAAAAACACCGGGGAGCTGTTTTTT. Translation gives CASSKPPKNTGELFF.

The chain is built from TRBV6-5 and TRBJ2-7, with 7 bases aligning to TRBD1. The CDR3 spans 16 residues. V shed 0 bases, J shed 4 bases, and the junction held 9 bases outside the gene matches. The germline V gene encodes CDR1 MNHEY and CDR2 SVGAGI. The CDR3 bases are TGTGCCAGCAGTTACTCCGTCCGACAGGGCACATACGAGCAGTACTTC. The encoded protein is CASSYSVRQGTYEQYF.

The CDR3 bases are TGTGCCAGTAGTATGAAAGGGACATCAATCTACGAGCAGTACTTC. The encoded protein is CASSMKGTSIYEQYF. V gene TRBV19 combines with J gene TRBJ2-7, with a possible D match to TRBD1 (6 bases). The ends were cut back, 3 bases at V and 3 bases at J, with 15 bases in the middle. The CDR3 spans 15 residues. Germline CDR1 is LNHDA and CDR2 is SQIVND (reference sequence).

The V gene is TRBV4-3, the J gene TRBJ2-1; the match to TRBD2 covers 7 bases. V shed 4 bases and J 0 bases; nucleotides not matched to a gene: 6. Germline-derived CDR1 and CDR2 are LGHNA and YSLEER. This CDR3 is 16 amino acids long. DNA of the CDR3: TGCGCCAGCAGCCCGCTAGCGGCGAGCTCCTACAATGAGCAGTTCTTC. Protein product: CASSPLAASSYNEQFF.

The chain uses TRBV28 and TRBJ1-2; D not certain. The CDR3 is 13 residues long. CDR1 is MDHEN, CDR2 SYDVKM, per germline. The V end was cut by 2 bases, the J end by 3 bases, with 7 bases between. The CDR3 DNA is TGTGCCAGCAGTTTACTCGGACACTATGGCTACACCTTC. Its translation is CASSLLGHYGYTF.

The chain uses TRBV15 and TRBJ2-7, with TRBD1 matching 8 bases. The CDR3 covers 16 residues. Germline-derived CDR1 and CDR2 are LNHNV and YYDKDF (reference sequence). The V segment lost 1 base and the J segment 0 bases; nucleotides outside the gene matches: 5. CDR3 sequence (DNA): TGTGCCACCAGCAGAGGGGGACAGGTCGTCTCCTACGAGCAGTACTTC. Its translation is CATSRGGQVVSYEQYF.

As regards this clone: Within the sample, other DNA sequences also encode this same CDR3. The chain carries TRBV9 and TRBJ2-7, with TRBD1 matching over 7 bases. Unmatched junction bases numbered 2, after V lost 0 bases and J lost 2 bases. The CDR3 covers 14 residues. Germline V lookup: CDR1 SGDLS, CDR2 YYNGEE. The CDR3 reads CASSVGQGPYEQYF. The CDR3 nucleotides are TGTGCCAGCAGCGTAGGACAGGGCCCCTACGAGCAGTACTTC. The entire variable domain, with the rest obtained from reference TRBV9 and TRBJ2-7, is as follows: DSGVTQTPKHLITATGQRVTLRCSPRSGDLSVYWYQQSLDQGLQFLIQYYNGEERAKGNILERFSAQQFPDLHSELNLSSLELGDSALYFCASSVGQGPYEQYFGPGTRLTVT.

The V gene is TRBV30, the J gene TRBJ2-3; D remains ambiguous. The CDR3 runs 12 residues. V was cut by 3 bases and J by 5 bases, with 9 bases left in between. Germline V gene sequence: CDR1 GTSNPN, CDR2 SVGIG (reference sequence). The DNA of the CDR3 is TGTGCCTGGAGCGCCGGTGGAGATACGCAGTATTTT. It encodes CAWSAGGDTQYF.

The chain has TRBV7-9 and TRBJ1-4, with D unclear. The CDR3 loop spans 12 amino acids. Germline V gives CDR1 SEHNR, CDR2 FQNEAQ (reference sequence). V lost 3 bases to trimming and J lost 12 bases, with 11 bases between them. CDR3 in amino acids: CASSFPPPELFF. CDR3 DNA: TGTGCCAGCAGCTTTCCTCCGCCGGAACTGTTTTTT. Variable domain in full (rest from reference TRBV7-9 and TRBJ1-4): DTGVSQNPRHKITKRGQNVTFRCDPISEHNRLYWYRQTLGQGPEFLTYFQNEAQLEKSRLLSDRFSAERPKGSFSTLEIQRTEQGDSAMYLCASSFPPPELFFGSGTQLSVL.

This clone was seen just once. The V call is TRBV12-5, the J call TRBJ2-3, with D possibly called TRBD1 or TRBD2 (5 bases each). This CDR3 is 16 amino acids long. Germline values: CDR1 LGHNT, CDR2 FRNRAP. Trimming cost V 6 bases and J 0 bases, with 16 bases left between them. The CDR3 loop is CASGAPGSSSTDTQYF. The CDR3 DNA reads as TGTGCTAGTGGCGCCCCAGGGAGCTCAAGCACAGATACGCAGTATTTT.

The V and J genes are TRBV7-9 and TRBJ2-7; 9 nucleotides align to TRBD1. The germline CDR1 and CDR2 sequences are SEHNR and FQNEAQ (reference sequence). Trimming removed 5 bases from V and 2 bases from J; junction bases left unmatched: 16. This CDR3 has 18 amino acids. CDR3 region: CASSPLPGQGKGAYEQYF. CDR3 DNA sequence: TGTGCCAGCAGCCCCCTCCCCGGACAGGGGAAGGGTGCCTACGAGCAGTACTTC. The full variable domain, with the rest looked up from reference TRBV7-9 and TRBJ2-7, is DTGVSQNPRHKITKRGQNVTFRCDPISEHNRLYWYRQTLGQGPEFLTYFQNEAQLEKSRLLSDRFSAERPKGSFSTLEIQRTEQGDSAMYLCASSPLPGQGKGAYEQYFGPGTRLTVT.

The rearrangement uses TRBV9 and TRBJ2-7; D might be TRBD2 (6 bases). Trimming removed 3 bases from V and 1 base from J, with 8 bases in between. There are 13 residues in the CDR3. CDR1 is SGDLS, CDR2 YYNGEE, per germline. DNA of the CDR3: TGTGCCAGCAGCGCGGGGGAATCCTACGAGCAGTACTTC. As protein: CASSAGESYEQYF.

A remark on this clone: The sample contains more than one DNA sequence encoding this CDR3. The J gene is TRBJ2-7, the V gene TRBV7-9, with D tentatively TRBD2 (6 bases). CDR1 and CDR2 from the germline V gene are SEHNR and FQNEAQ (reference sequence). The CDR3 length is 14 residues. Trimming pared 1 base from V and 3 bases from J, leaving 10 bases between. CDR3 in DNA: TGTGCCAGCAGCTTAGGGGGCGGGAACTACGAGCAGTACTTC. This gives the protein CASSLGGGNYEQYF.

The chain joins TRBV2 to TRBJ2-7; D call uncertain. The germline V gene encodes CDR1 SNHLY and CDR2 FYNNEI. The germline V and J ends were trimmed by 7 bases and 2 bases, with 18 bases remaining between them. This CDR3 has 15 amino acids. Here the CDR3 reads CASNALITDPYEQYF. As DNA, the CDR3 is TGTGCCAGCAATGCTCTCATCACGGACCCCTACGAGCAGTACTTC.

The rearrangement links TRBV9 to TRBJ2-7; 7 bases match TRBD1. Germline CDR1 SGDLS, CDR2 YYNGEE. V was clipped by 3 bases and J by 0 bases; unmatched bases: 9. The CDR3 spans 16 residues. CDR3 amino acids: CASSGTGTENSYEQYF. The CDR3 nucleotides are TGTGCCAGCAGCGGTACCGGGACAGAAAACTCCTACGAGCAGTACTTC.

The J gene is TRBJ1-5, the V gene TRBV7-6; D may be TRBD1 (6 bases). Deletions cut 5 bases from V and 7 bases from J, with 15 bases between. Per germline, CDR1 SGHVS and CDR2 FNYEAQ. The CDR3 covers 14 residues. The CDR3 DNA is TGTGCCAGCAGCCCAAGGGCAGGGGCCCAGCCCCAGCATTTT. Its protein is CASSPRAGAQPQHF.

The DNA for the CDR3 is TGTGCCGGGGGGCCTACAATATACGAGCAGTACTTC. Amino acids: CAGGPTIYEQYF. This sequence joins TRBV28 and TRBJ2-7; D assignment may be TRBD1 or TRBD2 (6 bases each). The CDR3 is 12 amino acids. Trimming took off 11 bases at V and 4 bases at J, with 15 bases between the two ends. The germline V gene encodes CDR1 MDHEN and CDR2 SYDVKM.

The chain recombines TRBV5-4 with TRBJ2-7; 9 bases are a match to TRBD1. The V and J ends lost 3 bases and 9 bases, in that order; junction bases with no gene match: 13. CDR3 length equals 15 residues. Germline CDR1 and CDR2: SGHNT and YYREEE (reference sequence). CDR3: CASSYSGTGIRGQYF. The DNA for the CDR3 is TGTGCCAGCAGCTACTCCGGGACAGGGATCAGGGGGCAGTACTTC.